This T cell receptor (beta chain) was sequenced in a study of regulatory T cells in long-lasting Graves disease. Study as a whole: Over 5 years of antithyroid drugs plus positive TSH receptor antibodies defined persistent Graves' disease. Overall study findings and caveats: There was favoring of TRBV28, TRBJ1-2 and TRBJ2-5 in persistent disease.

This CDR3 is 13 amino acids long. Trimming stripped 3 bases from V and 5 bases from J, with 8 bases between. Both iRepertoire HTBI primers and Arm-PCR of CDR3 regions were used to build the TCR beta libraries. Authors' data handling: Sequenced samples collectively carried 55 to 80 TRBV and 14 TRBJ segments. TCRdb re-derived calls from the multiplex PCR reads in MiXCR, one entry per CDR3 protein. The V and J calls and clone size are TCRdb's, not the authors'. The sample holds under 450,000 distinct CDR3 sequences; about 23% are singletons and the top ten take around 30%. Concerning this clonotype itself: Its antigen is not identified.

Time point defined: persistent/refractory GD, antithyroid drugs over 5 years with positive TRAb. From RNA extracted from PBMCs, the TCR library was made. The chain joins TRBV12-3 or TRBV12-4 to TRBJ1-5; no clear D gene. Sequencing was performed on peripheral blood mononuclear cells (PBMCs), taken when the disease was refractory, from a patient treated with antithyroid drugs. The sequence derives from a woman aged 40 to 50 with Graves disease. In DNA form, the CDR3 reads TGTGCCAGCAGTTTTGTAGGCTATCAGCCCCAGCATTTT. It encodes CASSFVGYQPQHF.